Listed below are T cell receptor beta chains from one sample, sequenced in a study of cytomegalovirus exposure and HLA in healthy donors. TCRdb's table, derived via immunoSEQ multiplex PCR, lists solely in-frame clones and lacks some. The table records roughly 110,000 clones, more than 70% of them present only once. What was sequenced was PBMCs. These receptors were collected from a man aged 18 to 29 in good health and CMV-seronegative. Both conserved end residues are part of each CDR3. The order of the fields is V gene, J gene, CDR3 length, CDR3 protein.

TRBV7-9	TRBJ2-7	12	CSSRANRYEQYF
TRBV4-2	TRBJ1-6	16	CASSQDPGQGNSPLHF
TRBV19	TRBJ1-2	17	CASSTGGSLGVNYGYTF
TRBV29-1	TRBJ2-1	15	CSVESGGRNFGEQFF
TRBV14	TRBJ1-1	16	CASSQDRGVPNTEAFF
TRBV7-9	TRBJ1-6	15	CASSGGQTLDSPLHF
TRBV5-1	TRBJ2-2	13	CASSLRLAGELFF
TRBV7-9	TRBJ2-1	19	CASSLGTSGGLLISNEQFF
TRBV5-1	TRBJ2-7	13	CASSETGPYEQYF
TRBV28	TRBJ2-6	18	CASRGTQGQSSGANVLTF
TRBV15	TRBJ2-1	14	CATSRDGGNNEQFF
TRBV6-5	TRBJ1-1	15	CASSSGGQGGTEAFF
TRBV4-2	TRBJ2-1	16	CASSQRLSGGYNEQFF
TRBV28	TRBJ1-2	15	CASSTSGGWGYGYPF
TRBV6-6	TRBJ1-6	12	CASSIEISPLHF
TRBV7-9	TRBJ2-5	15	CASSPGVGQQETQYF
TRBV27	TRBJ1-6	19	CASTPYGPSETGLGSPLHF
TRBV18	TRBJ1-2	15	CASSPQTGGASGYTF
TRBV5-1	TRBJ2-1	13	CASSTSVSGEQFF
TRBV20-1	TRBJ2-7	11	CSAPEVVEQYF
TRBV2	TRBJ2-3	13	CASSDVGDRTQYF
TRBV6-6	TRBJ2-7	15	CASSYMPDRADEQYF
TRBV9	TRBJ1-3	15	CASSVEAGSGNTIYF
TRBV4-3	TRBJ2-2	16	CASSQDTPQGAEELFF
TRBV19	TRBJ1-1	14	CASSIIGELEKAFF
TRBV19	TRBJ1-1	13	CASTLLGVTEAFF
TRBV6-5	TRBJ2-7	13	CASRGDGAYEQYF
TRBV29-1	TRBJ2-1	14	CSVQKLAGGREQFF
TRBV11-2	TRBJ1-2	13	CASSPRVYYGYTF
TRBV29-1	TRBJ2-7	12	CSVPGQGYEQYF
TRBV5-6	TRBJ1-1	14	CASSLEGLNTEAFF
TRBV10-2	TRBJ1-1	13	CASSGVINTEAFF
TRBV29-1	TRBJ2-2	15	CSVASSGGPRVELFF
TRBV28	TRBJ2-3	13	CASSPTSTDTQYF
TRBV5-4	TRBJ1-1	14	CASSLVGGNTEAFF
TRBV20-1	TRBJ1-4	11	CSAQGREKLFF
TRBV6-1	TRBJ2-3	15	CASSGSGDGTDTQYF
TRBV4-2	TRBJ1-6	14	CASSQIGSLSPLHF
TRBV7-2	TRBJ1-2	13	CASSPDTGGDYTF
TRBV6-5	TRBJ2-3	16	CASSYRDFPRSGTQYF
TRBV27	TRBJ2-7	14	CASSLGPPRYEQYF
TRBV4-3	TRBJ2-1	14	CASSRGQGYNEQFF
TRBV5-4	TRBJ2-5	14	CASSPRTGPGEQYF
TRBV7-9	TRBJ1-3	16	CAILDRSLFSGNTIYF
TRBV18	TRBJ2-7	14	CASSPFDSSYEQYF
TRBV4-2	TRBJ2-4	16	CASSQEAGTGLNIQYF
TRBV7-9	TRBJ2-3	15	CASSWTSGGSDTQYF
TRBV7-8	TRBJ1-6	15	CASSLLGFQNSPLHF
TRBV9	TRBJ2-1	14	CASSARDRYNEQFF
TRBV5-8	TRBJ1-1	13	CASSLAGNTEAFF
TRBV5-1	TRBJ1-3	14	CASSLGELGNTIYF
TRBV18	TRBJ2-1	16	CASSGTSGGAYNEQFF
TRBV11-2	TRBJ1-1	16	CASSPQGAGMNTEAFF
TRBV6-5	TRBJ1-5	14	CASRGKQGNQPQHF
TRBV11-1	TRBJ1-2	14	CASSSGQGLYGYTF
TRBV28	TRBJ1-3	19	CASSLSGGKGELGGNTIYF
TRBV6-1	TRBJ1-1	15	CASSPTTFMNTEAFF
TRBV5-1	TRBJ2-7	13	CASSEGTGVEQYF